A single sample is the source of the 32 T cell receptor beta chains below, sequenced in a study of identical twins. TCRdb analysed the 5' RACE reads with MiXCR anew, one entry per CDR3 protein. The repertoire holds about 900,000 distinct CDR3 sequences, with about 12% as singletons. These data were likewise used in another study, on yellow fever vaccine responses in identical twins.

The specimen sequenced was PBMCs. These receptors all come from a woman in her late teens or twenties in good health.

In its sample, this clonotype was seen a few times. This chain links TRBV4-1 with TRBJ2-7; D is tentatively TRBD1 or TRBD2 (5 bases each). This CDR3 contains 13 residues. Trimming pared 4 bases from V and 3 bases from J, leaving 10 bases between. CDR1 is MGHRA, CDR2 YSYEKL, per germline. The CDR3 loop reads CASSPEGNYEQYF. The CDR3 DNA follows: TGCGCCAGCAGCCCAGAGGGGAACTACGAGCAGTACTTC.

Only a few counts were recorded for this clonotype. The chain couples TRBV5-1 to TRBJ2-5, with 14 bases lining up with TRBD2. Looked up from germline, CDR1 is SGHRS and CDR2 is YFSETQ. Trimming cost V 3 bases and J 4 bases; bases outside gene matches: 2. CDR3 length: 15 amino acids. The CDR3 nucleotides read TGCGCCAGCAGCTCGACTAGCGGGGGGGGAGAGACCCAGTACTTC. Translation gives CASSSTSGGGETQYF.

This chain joins TRBV7-9 and TRBJ1-2; 7 bases are shared with TRBD1. The CDR3 loop spans 11 amino acids. Germline-derived CDR1 and CDR2 are SEHNR and FQNEAQ (reference sequence). The V segment lost 4 bases and the J segment 14 bases; nucleotides outside the gene matches: 7. CDR3 sequence reads: CASSSRQGWTF. The CDR3 region has the DNA TGTGCCAGCAGCTCACGACAGGGATGGACCTTC.

This chain links TRBV10-3 with TRBJ2-3, with 12 bases fitting TRBD2. This CDR3 comprises 16 residues. The V and J ends lost 7 bases and 4 bases, in that order; junction bases with no gene match: 9. Germline V gene lookup returns CDR1 ENHRY and CDR2 SYGVKD. The CDR3 protein is CAIKPTGTSGSDTQYF. CDR3 DNA: TGTGCCATCAAGCCGACCGGGACTAGCGGGTCAGATACGCAGTATTTT.

V usage is TRBV10-3 and J usage is TRBJ1-1; TRBD1 aligns across 7 bases. Germline V lookup: CDR1 ENHRY, CDR2 SYGVKD. CDR3 length: 14 amino acids. V was clipped by 9 bases and J by 1 base; unmatched bases: 8. This CDR3 is CAIQQGTGNTEAFF. CDR3 nucleotide sequence: TGTGCCATACAACAGGGGACGGGGAACACTGAAGCTTTCTTT.

This chain connects TRBV6-5 to TRBJ2-2; no clear D gene. CDR3 size: 16 residues. CDR1 is MNHEY and CDR2 is SVGAGI in the germline V gene. V shed 1 base and J shed 7 bases, with 16 bases lying between them. The CDR3 spells CASSYLDAAGGGELFF. CDR3 bases: TGTGCCAGCAGTTACTTAGACGCCGCCGGTGGCGGGGAGCTGTTTTTT.

This chain joins TRBV29-1 and TRBJ2-3; weak D call: TRBD2 (5 bases). The germline gives CDR1 SQVTM, CDR2 ANQGSEA. The CDR3 spans 14 residues. Trimming shortened V by 2 bases and J by 4 bases, and 13 bases separated the two germline ends. In nucleotides, the CDR3 is TGCAGCGTTGAATTACCTGGACTGTCAGATACGCAGTATTTT. Translation: CSVELPGLSDTQYF.

This clonotype was detected a few times. The CDR3 DNA follows: TGTGCCAGCAGCTTAGGTGGCACTAGCGGGAGTCTGTCCTACGAGCAGTACTTC. It specifies CASSLGGTSGSLSYEQYF. The chain combines TRBV11-2 with TRBJ2-7, with 11 bases matching TRBD2. The CDR3 totals 18 residues. Looked up from germline, CDR1 is SGHAT and CDR2 is FQNNGV. With 1 base clipped from V and 1 base from J, the junction kept 9 bases outside the gene matches.

Only a few counts were recorded for this clonotype. This chain links TRBV2 with TRBJ2-3; D is undetermined. This CDR3 region has 13 residues. Trimming left V 7 bases short and J 6 bases short, with 14 bases between. The germline V gene has CDR1 SNHLY and CDR2 FYNNEI. CDR3 DNA: TGTGCCAGCACCGACCAGGAGTCGGATACGCAGTATTTT. It encodes CASTDQESDTQYF.

In nucleotides, the CDR3 is TGCAGCGTTGAAGATGTAACAGGGGGCGTTATCGGGGAGCTGTTTTTT. It encodes CSVEDVTGGVIGELFF. The rearrangement uses TRBV29-1 and TRBJ2-2; TRBD1 matches at 9 bases. The CDR3 is 16 amino acids. Germline lookup yields CDR1 SQVTM and CDR2 ANQGSEA. J lost 7 bases, V lost 0 bases, and 9 bases had no gene match.

This clonotype was counted only a few times. The chain recombines TRBV24-1 with TRBJ1-1, with D hard to call. V lost 5 bases and J 2 bases, leaving 14 bases between the germline ends. The germline CDR1 and CDR2 sequences are KGHDR and SFDVKD. The CDR3 covers 15 residues. The CDR3 sequence: CATSAGLPENTEAFF. The CDR3 DNA follows: TGTGCCACCAGTGCCGGACTCCCGGAAAACACTGAAGCTTTCTTT.

In its sample, this clonotype was seen many times. The gene calls are TRBV7-6 and TRBJ2-3, with 12 bases aligning to TRBD2. In germline, CDR1 is SGHVS, CDR2 FNYEAQ. The CDR3 length is 16 residues. J was trimmed by 6 bases and V by 5 bases; bases with no gene match: 9. The CDR3 loop is CASSITSGTSGDTQYF. CDR3 DNA sequence: TGTGCCAGCAGCATTACCTCCGGGACTAGCGGGGATACGCAGTATTTT. Drawing the rest from reference TRBV7-6 and TRBJ2-3, the complete variable domain is GAGVSQSPRYKVTKRGQDVALRCDPISGHVSLYWYRQALGQGPEFLTYFNYEAQQDKSGLPNDRFSAERPEGSISTLTIQRTEQRDSAMYRCASSITSGTSGDTQYFGPGTRLTVL.

The chain links TRBV28 to TRBJ1-2, with 10 bases matching TRBD1. Germline V lookup: CDR1 MDHEN, CDR2 SYDVKM. With 5 bases clipped from V and 4 bases from J, the junction kept 7 bases outside the gene matches. The CDR3 sequence is 15 residues long. The CDR3 here is CASSRARTGGYGYTF. The CDR3 DNA reads TGTGCCAGCAGTCGGGCCCGGACAGGGGGCTATGGCTACACCTTC.

As regards this clonotype: One junction end does not reproduce the germline sequence, and a read error may be involved. This chain joins TRBV7-8 and TRBJ2-7, with a tentative D call TRBD1 (5 bases). CDR1 is SGHVS, CDR2 FQNEAQ, per germline. This CDR3 region has 15 residues. The CDR3 loop is CASCLGRVLFYEQYF. The CDR3 DNA sequence: TGTGCCAGCTGCTTAGGCAGGGTGCTGTTCTACGAGCAGTACTTC.

This chain connects TRBV7-9 to TRBJ2-1; D not resolved. From germline, CDR1 is SEHNR and CDR2 FQNEAQ (reference sequence). V dropped 6 bases and J dropped 0 bases, with 15 bases sitting between them. CDR3 length equals 16 residues. DNA of the CDR3: TGTGCCAGCAGGGGCGGAGAGCCCAGCTCCTACAATGAGCAGTTCTTC. Translating it yields CASRGGEPSSYNEQFF. Based on the CDR3 plus reference TRBV7-9 and TRBJ2-1, the full variable domain is DTGVSQNPRHKITKRGQNVTFRCDPISEHNRLYWYRQTLGQGPEFLTYFQNEAQLEKSRLLSDRFSAERPKGSFSTLEIQRTEQGDSAMYLCASRGGEPSSYNEQFFGPGTRLTVL.

This clonotype was detected only a few times. J is TRBJ2-1 and V is TRBV12-3 or TRBV12-4, with TRBD2 matching 12 bases. The length of the CDR3 is 14 residues. V shed 6 bases, J shed 13 bases, and the junction held 10 bases outside the gene matches. Written as DNA, the CDR3 is TGTGCCAGCAGCCAGGACGGACTAGCGGGGTATCAGTTCTTC. This encodes CASSQDGLAGYQFF.

Only a few counts were recorded for this clonotype. J is TRBJ2-1 and V is TRBV25-1, with D perhaps TRBD1 or TRBD2 (5 bases each). Germline V gives CDR1 MGHDK, CDR2 SYGVNS. The CDR3 is 13 amino acids. The germline V and J ends were trimmed by 1 base and 6 bases, with 7 bases remaining between them. The CDR3 region is CASSEFGTNEQFF. Here the CDR3 DNA reads TGTGCCAGCAGTGAATTCGGGACCAATGAGCAGTTCTTC. The whole variable domain, remainder taken from reference TRBV25-1 and TRBJ2-1, is EADIYQTPRYLVIGTGKKITLECSQTMGHDKMYWYQQDPGMELHLIHYSYGVNSTEKGDLSSESTVSRIRTEHFPLTLESARPSHTSQYLCASSEFGTNEQFFGPGTRLTVL.

This clonotype was seen a handful of times. The chain has TRBV4-2 and TRBJ1-1, with D unclear. V lost 0 bases to trimming and J lost 7 bases, with 12 bases between them. Germline V CDR1 and CDR2: LGHNA, YNFKEQ. This CDR3 is built from 14 residues. DNA for the CDR3: TGTGCCAGCAGCCAAGATTACGGCCCGGGTGAAGCTTTCTTT. Its translation is CASSQDYGPGEAFF.

This clonotype was observed a handful of times. This sequence joins TRBV9 and TRBJ2-2; maybe TRBD2 (5 bases). This CDR3 contains 15 residues. Germline V gene sequence: CDR1 SGDLS, CDR2 YYNGEE. Trimming removed 0 bases from V and 1 base from J, with 7 bases in between. CDR3 DNA: TGTGCCAGCAGCGTAGTTGAGGGGAACACCGGGGAGCTGTTTTTT. This gives the protein CASSVVEGNTGELFF.

CDR3 in amino acids: CATSRGGIEETQYF. CDR3 nucleotide sequence: TGTGCCACCAGCAGAGGAGGGATCGAGGAGACCCAGTACTTC. The rearrangement uses TRBV15 and TRBJ2-5; tentative D call: TRBD2 (5 bases). The CDR3 has 14 residues. CDR1 is LNHNV, CDR2 YYDKDF, per germline (reference sequence). Trimming took 1 base from V and 5 from J, leaving 11 bases between them.

This clonotype was seen a few times. The chain couples TRBV20-1 to TRBJ1-2; the D gene is possibly TRBD1 (5 bases). Trimming shortened V by 7 bases and J by 8 bases, and 11 bases separated the two germline ends. Germline V lookup: CDR1 DFQATT, CDR2 SNEGSKA (reference sequence). CDR3 length equals 10 residues. The CDR3 nucleotides are TGCAGTGTCCAGGGTTTAGGCTACACCTTC. Translation: CSVQGLGYTF.

The CDR3 bases are TGCAGCCACGGGAGAGTGGCCGCCAATGAGCAGTTCTTC. This translates into CSHGRVAANEQFF. V is TRBV29-1 and J is TRBJ2-1; possible D gene TRBD2, 6 bases. The ends were cut back, 8 bases at V and 6 bases at J, with 17 bases in the middle. CDR1 and CDR2 (germline): SQVTM, ANQGSEA. The CDR3 covers 13 residues.

This clonotype was seen only a few times. The chain recombines TRBV28 with TRBJ2-5; 8 nucleotides line up with TRBD2. V dropped 6 bases and J dropped 3; count of bases not matched to a gene: 6. The CDR3 contains 14 residues. From germline, CDR1 is MDHEN and CDR2 SYDVKM. This CDR3 is CASRGPGGEETQYF. The CDR3 region has the DNA TGTGCCAGCAGGGGCCCCGGGGGGGAAGAGACCCAGTACTTC.

This clonotype was found a few times. The chain is built from TRBV20-1 and TRBJ1-5; TRBD1 is a possible D gene (5 bases). In germline, CDR1 is DFQATT, CDR2 SNEGSKA (reference sequence). The CDR3 has 14 amino acids. The V gene lost 4 bases and the J gene lost 4 bases, with 14 bases spanning the gap. In DNA form, the CDR3 reads TGCAGTGCTAAGTTGGCAGGGTCTAATCAGCCCCAGCATTTT. Amino acid sequence: CSAKLAGSNQPQHF.

This clonotype appeared a few times. The chain employs TRBV20-1 and TRBJ2-1, with TRBD2 matching 9 bases. This CDR3 is 15 amino acids long. After removal of 6 bases from V and 2 bases from J, the junction contained 8 bases not matched to a gene. Germline V gene lookup returns CDR1 DFQATT and CDR2 SNEGSKA (reference sequence). CDR3 residues: CSAGERGVTYNEQFF. Written as DNA, the CDR3 is TGCAGTGCGGGGGAGCGGGGGGTTACCTACAATGAGCAGTTCTTC.

The V gene is TRBV11-2, the J gene TRBJ2-3; 9 bases agree with TRBD2. Germline assignment: CDR1 SGHAT and CDR2 FQNNGV. Losses at the gene ends were 0 bases for V and 3 bases for J; bases not matched to a gene: 4. This CDR3 region has 16 residues. The CDR3 is CASSLEFSGRTDTQYF. The CDR3 DNA reads TGTGCCAGCAGCTTAGAGTTTAGCGGGAGAACAGATACGCAGTATTTT.

This clonotype was detected only a few times. The chain carries TRBV5-1 and TRBJ2-1, with a tentative D call TRBD2 (6 bases). The CDR3 has 15 amino acids. V lost 3 bases, J lost 6 bases, and 16 bases lay in between. Germline V CDR1 and CDR2: SGHRS, YFSETQ. The CDR3 region has the DNA TGCGCCAGCAGCTCACCCCCGGGGGTTTTCAATGAGCAGTTCTTC. Translation gives CASSSPPGVFNEQFF.

This chain links TRBV2 with TRBJ2-1; TRBD2 agrees at 9 bases. This CDR3 is 15 amino acids long. CDR1 and CDR2 from the germline V gene are SNHLY and FYNNEI. V lost 6 bases and J lost 9; bases outside the gene matches: 12. The CDR3 sequence is CASSAAGGREVEQFF. The CDR3 DNA sequence: TGTGCCAGCAGCGCAGCGGGGGGTCGGGAGGTTGAGCAGTTCTTC.

The CDR3 DNA is TGCGCCAGCAGCTTGGATGCAGGGAGGACAGATACGCAGTATTTT. Encoded protein: CASSLDAGRTDTQYF. The J gene is TRBJ2-3, the V gene TRBV5-1; possibly TRBD2 for D (6 bases). The V end lost 0 bases, the J end lost 3 bases, and 11 bases lay between the germline ends. The CDR3 runs 15 residues. CDR1 SGHRS and CDR2 YFSETQ come from the germline V gene. Combining the CDR3 with reference TRBV5-1 and TRBJ2-3 gives the whole variable domain KAGVTQTPRYLIKTRGQQVTLSCSPISGHRSVSWYQQTPGQGLQFLFEYFSETQRNKGNFPGRFSGRQFSNSRSEMNVSTLELGDSALYLCASSLDAGRTDTQYFGPGTRLTVL.

The rearrangement links TRBV4-2 to TRBJ2-3, with TRBD2 as a possible D gene (5 bases). The germline V and J ends were trimmed by 0 bases and 4 bases, with 17 bases remaining between them. This CDR3 contains 17 residues. Germline lookup yields CDR1 LGHNA and CDR2 YNFKEQ. CDR3 amino acids: CASSQDPSGSPPDTQYF. The CDR3 DNA follows: TGTGCCAGCAGCCAAGATCCGTCGGGATCCCCCCCAGATACGCAGTATTTT.

This chain links TRBV6-2 or TRBV6-3 with TRBJ2-3; 16 bases are a match to TRBD2. Germline V gene lookup returns CDR1 MNHEY and CDR2 SVGEGT. This CDR3 spans 17 amino acids. The ends lost 5 bases at V and 6 bases at J; junction bases unmatched: 8. The CDR3, as DNA: TGTGCCAGCAGTAATGGGACTAGCGGGAGGGCCTGGGATACGCAGTATTTT. Its protein product is CASSNGTSGRAWDTQYF.

This clonotype was counted ten times or more. The gene calls are TRBV10-3 and TRBJ2-1, with D possibly being TRBD2 (5 bases). Germline V gene lookup returns CDR1 ENHRY and CDR2 SYGVKD. The CDR3 spans 16 residues. The V end lost 3 bases, the J end lost 7 bases, and 19 bases lay between the germline ends. CDR3 in DNA: TGTGCCATCAGTGACTTAGGCGGGCGGTCAAAAAATGAGCAGTTCTTC. It translates to CAISDLGGRSKNEQFF.